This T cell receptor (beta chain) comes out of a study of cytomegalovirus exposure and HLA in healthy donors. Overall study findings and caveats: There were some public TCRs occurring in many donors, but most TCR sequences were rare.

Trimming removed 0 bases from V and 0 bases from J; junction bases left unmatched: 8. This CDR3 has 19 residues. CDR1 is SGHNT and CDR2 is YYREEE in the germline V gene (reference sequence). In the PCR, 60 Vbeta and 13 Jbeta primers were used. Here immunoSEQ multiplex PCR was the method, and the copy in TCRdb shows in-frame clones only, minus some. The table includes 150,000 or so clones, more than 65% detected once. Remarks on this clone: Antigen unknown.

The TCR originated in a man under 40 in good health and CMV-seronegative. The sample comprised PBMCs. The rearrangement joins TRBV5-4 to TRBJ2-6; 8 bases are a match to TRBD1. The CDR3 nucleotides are TGTGCCAGCAGCTTGGATCCGGGACAGGTCTTCTCTGGGGCCAACGTCCTGACTTTC. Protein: CASSLDPGQVFSGANVLTF. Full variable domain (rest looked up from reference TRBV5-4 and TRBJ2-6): ETGVTQSPTHLIKTRGQQVTLRCSSQSGHNTVSWYQQALGQGPQFIFQYYREEENGRGNFPPRFSGLQFPNYSSELNVNALELDDSALYLCASSLDPGQVFSGANVLTFGAGSRLTVL.